This note documents a single T cell receptor (beta chain) sequence. The identical CDR3 is also encoded by other nucleotide sequences in the sample. Generated by immunoSEQ multiplex PCR, the TCRdb table keeps only in-frame clones and is missing some. The data contain under 70,000 clones, roughly 87% of them seen just once; the ten biggest clones take up 15% to 19%. The data are from a study of PD-L1 blockade in urothelial cancer. In germline, CDR1 is MGHRA, CDR2 YSYEKL. The CDR3 covers 18 residues. Unmatched junction bases numbered 16, after V lost 2 bases and J lost 8 bases. Sample time point: pretreatment peripheral blood.

This sample comprised PBMCs, obtained around atezolizumab (anti-PD-L1) treatment. This clonotype was sampled from a man in his 70s with urothelial cancer. The chain has TRBV4-1 and TRBJ2-1; 9 positions agree with TRBD2. The CDR3 loop is CASSQNPAEASGNDEQFF. The CDR3 bases are TGCGCCAGCAGCCAAAACCCGGCGGAGGCTAGCGGGAACGATGAGCAGTTCTTC.